The clone carrying this TCR beta chain has ten or more counts. This record belongs to a study of response to subunit inactivated influenza vaccine. TCRdb re-called the RT-PCR reads through MiXCR, storing one row per CDR3 protein. The sample shows 450,000 to 600,000 distinct CDR3 sequences, under 9% of them seen only once. CDR3 size: 13 residues. CDR1 MDHEN and CDR2 SYDVKM come from the germline V gene. V lost 6 bases and J lost 5, with 13 bases in between. This clonotype was obtained from a man in his fifties or sixties who received an inactivated influenza vaccine. The specimen comprised PBMCs from blood, sampled less than 30 months after vaccination. The chain recombines TRBV28 with TRBJ1-2; possibly TRBD1 for D (6 bases). The CDR3 DNA reads as TGTGCCAGCAGGCCGGGGGGCACATATGGCTACACCTTC. Its protein is CASRPGGTYGYTF.